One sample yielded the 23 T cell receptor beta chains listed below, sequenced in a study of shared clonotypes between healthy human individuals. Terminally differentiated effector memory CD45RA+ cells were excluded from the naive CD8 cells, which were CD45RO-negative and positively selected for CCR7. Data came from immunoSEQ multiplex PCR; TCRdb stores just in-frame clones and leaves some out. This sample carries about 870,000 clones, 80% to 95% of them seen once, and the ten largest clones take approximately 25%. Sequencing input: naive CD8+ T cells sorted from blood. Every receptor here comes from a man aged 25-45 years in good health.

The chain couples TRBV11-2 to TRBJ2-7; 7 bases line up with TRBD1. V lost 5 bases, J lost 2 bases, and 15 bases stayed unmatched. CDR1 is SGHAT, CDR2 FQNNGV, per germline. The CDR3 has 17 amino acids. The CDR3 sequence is CASSVGPIGDRTYEQYF. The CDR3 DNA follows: TGTGCCAGCAGCGTCGGCCCTATAGGGGACAGAACCTACGAGCAGTACTTC.

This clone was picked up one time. CDR3 protein: CASSHGRAYEQYF. The CDR3 DNA reads as TGTGCCAGCAGTCATGGGCGAGCCTACGAGCAGTACTTC. The rearrangement links TRBV27 to TRBJ2-7; D is unclear. Trimming removed 5 bases at V and 2 bases at J, with 10 bases between. The germline CDR1 and CDR2 sequences are MNHEY and SMNVEV (reference sequence). The CDR3 has 13 amino acids.

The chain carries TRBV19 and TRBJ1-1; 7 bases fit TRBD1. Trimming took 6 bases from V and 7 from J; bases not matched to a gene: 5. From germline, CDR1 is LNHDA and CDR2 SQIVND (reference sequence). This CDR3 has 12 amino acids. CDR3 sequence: CASSPGTVEAFF. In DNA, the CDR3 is TGTGCCAGTAGCCCCGGGACAGTTGAAGCTTTCTTT.

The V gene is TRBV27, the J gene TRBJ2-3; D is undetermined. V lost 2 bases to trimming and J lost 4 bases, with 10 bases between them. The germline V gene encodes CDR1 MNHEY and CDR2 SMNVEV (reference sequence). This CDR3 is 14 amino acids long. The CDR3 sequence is CASSLPPSADTQYF. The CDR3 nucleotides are TGTGCCAGCAGTTTACCCCCCAGCGCAGATACGCAGTATTTT.

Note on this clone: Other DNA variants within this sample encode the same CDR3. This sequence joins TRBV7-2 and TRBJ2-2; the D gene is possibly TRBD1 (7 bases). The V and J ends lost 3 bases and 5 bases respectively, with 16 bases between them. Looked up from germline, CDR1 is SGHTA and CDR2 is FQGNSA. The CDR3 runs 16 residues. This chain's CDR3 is CASSFWGRGVTGELFF. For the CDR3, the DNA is TGTGCCAGCAGCTTTTGGGGCAGGGGGGTAACCGGGGAGCTGTTTTTT.

CDR3 sequence reads: CASSLIREGGDEQFF. The CDR3 region has the DNA TGTGCCAGCAGTTTAATTCGGGAGGGAGGGGATGAGCAGTTCTTC. The chain uses TRBV27 and TRBJ2-1, with TRBD2 matching over 8 bases. Germline lookup yields CDR1 MNHEY and CDR2 SMNVEV (reference sequence). After removal of 2 bases from V and 8 bases from J, the junction contained 8 bases not matched to a gene. This CDR3 contains 15 residues.

The CDR3 is CASSHSLDRSDFYGYTF. DNA of the CDR3: TGTGCCAGTAGTCATTCTTTGGACAGGAGCGACTTCTATGGCTACACCTTC. The rearrangement joins TRBV19 to TRBJ1-2, with TRBD1 matching 7 bases. This CDR3 has 17 residues. Germline V gene sequence: CDR1 LNHDA, CDR2 SQIVND (reference sequence). V shed 5 bases, J shed 4 bases, and the junction held 16 bases outside the gene matches. Supplemented by reference TRBV19 and TRBJ1-2, the full variable domain reads DGGITQSPKYLFRKEGQNVTLSCEQNLNHDAMYWYRQDPGQGLRLIYYSQIVNDFQKGDIAEGYSVSREKKESFPLTVTSAQKNPTAFYLCASSHSLDRSDFYGYTFGSGTRLTVV.

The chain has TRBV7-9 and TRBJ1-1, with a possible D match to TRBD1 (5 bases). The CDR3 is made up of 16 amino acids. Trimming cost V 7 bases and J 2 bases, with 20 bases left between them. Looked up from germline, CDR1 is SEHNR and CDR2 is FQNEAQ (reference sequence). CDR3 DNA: TGTGCCAGCATACTATACTCGGGGCCGTATAACACTGAAGCTTTCTTT. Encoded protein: CASILYSGPYNTEAFF.

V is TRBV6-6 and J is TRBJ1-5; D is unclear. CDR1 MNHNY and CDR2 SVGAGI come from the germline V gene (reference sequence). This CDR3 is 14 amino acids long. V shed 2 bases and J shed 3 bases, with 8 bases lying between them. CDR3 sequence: CASSYGPLNQPQHF. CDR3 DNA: TGTGCCAGCAGTTACGGACCCCTCAATCAGCCCCAGCATTTT.

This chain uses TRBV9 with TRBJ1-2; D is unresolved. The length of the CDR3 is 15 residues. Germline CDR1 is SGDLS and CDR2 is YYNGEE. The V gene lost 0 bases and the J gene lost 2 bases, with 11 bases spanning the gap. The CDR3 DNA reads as TGTGCCAGCAGCGTAGGGGCCGGGCAGAACTATGGCTACACCTTC. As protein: CASSVGAGQNYGYTF.

This chain's CDR3 is CASSQVRGAGQPQHF. For the CDR3, the DNA is TGCGCCAGCAGCCAAGTCCGGGGGGCGGGTCAGCCCCAGCATTTT. This sequence joins TRBV4-1 and TRBJ1-5, with a tentative D call TRBD1 (6 bases). This CDR3 has 15 residues. V lost 1 base and J 6 bases, leaving 13 bases between the germline ends. Germline CDR1 MGHRA, CDR2 YSYEKL.

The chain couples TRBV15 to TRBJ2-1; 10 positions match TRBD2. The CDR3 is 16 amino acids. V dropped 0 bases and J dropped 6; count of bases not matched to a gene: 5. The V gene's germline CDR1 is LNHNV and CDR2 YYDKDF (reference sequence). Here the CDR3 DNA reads TGTGCCACCAGCAGAGAGGGGACTAGCGTGTTCAATGAGCAGTTCTTC. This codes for CATSREGTSVFNEQFF. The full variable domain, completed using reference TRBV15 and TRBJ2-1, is DAMVIQNPRYQVTQFGKPVTLSCSQTLNHNVMYWYQQKSSQAPKLLFHYYDKDFNNEADTPDNFQSRRPNTSFCFLDIRSPGLGDTAMYLCATSREGTSVFNEQFFGPGTRLTVL.

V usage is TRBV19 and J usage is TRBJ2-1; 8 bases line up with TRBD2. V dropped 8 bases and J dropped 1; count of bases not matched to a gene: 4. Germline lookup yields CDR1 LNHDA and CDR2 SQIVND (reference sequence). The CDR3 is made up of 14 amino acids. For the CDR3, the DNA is TGTGCCAGTGCCGGGACTAGTTCCTACAATGAGCAGTTCTTC. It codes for CASAGTSSYNEQFF.

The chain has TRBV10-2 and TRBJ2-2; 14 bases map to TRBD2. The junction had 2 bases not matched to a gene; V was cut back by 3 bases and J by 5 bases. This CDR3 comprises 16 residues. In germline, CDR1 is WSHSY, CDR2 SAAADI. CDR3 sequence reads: CASSDGTSGRTGELFF. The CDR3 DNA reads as TGCGCCAGCAGTGACGGGACTAGCGGGAGAACCGGGGAGCTGTTTTTT.

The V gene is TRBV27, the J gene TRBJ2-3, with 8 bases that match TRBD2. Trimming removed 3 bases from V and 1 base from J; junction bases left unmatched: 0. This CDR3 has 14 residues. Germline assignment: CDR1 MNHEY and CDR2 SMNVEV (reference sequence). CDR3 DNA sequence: TGTGCCAGCAGTTTTAGCGGGGGCACAGATACGCAGTATTTT. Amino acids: CASSFSGGTDTQYF.

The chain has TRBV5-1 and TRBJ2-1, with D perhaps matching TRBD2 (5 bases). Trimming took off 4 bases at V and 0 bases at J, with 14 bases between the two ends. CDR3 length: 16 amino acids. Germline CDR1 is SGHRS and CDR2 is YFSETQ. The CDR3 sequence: CASSVDSFSSYNEQFF. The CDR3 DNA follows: TGCGCCAGCAGCGTGGACTCCTTCAGCTCCTACAATGAGCAGTTCTTC.

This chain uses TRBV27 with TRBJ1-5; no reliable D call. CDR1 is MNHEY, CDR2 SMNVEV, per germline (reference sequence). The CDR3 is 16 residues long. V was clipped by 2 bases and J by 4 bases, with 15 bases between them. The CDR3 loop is CASSLMGIGPNQPQHF. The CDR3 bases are TGTGCCAGCAGTTTAATGGGAATTGGACCTAATCAGCCCCAGCATTTT.

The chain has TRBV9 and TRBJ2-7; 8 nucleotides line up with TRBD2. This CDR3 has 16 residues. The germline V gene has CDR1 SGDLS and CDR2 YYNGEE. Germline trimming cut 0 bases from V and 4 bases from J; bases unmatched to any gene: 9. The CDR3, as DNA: TGTGCCAGCAGCGTAGAGGCAGCGGGAGAGAGGTACGAGCAGTACTTC. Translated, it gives CASSVEAAGERYEQYF.

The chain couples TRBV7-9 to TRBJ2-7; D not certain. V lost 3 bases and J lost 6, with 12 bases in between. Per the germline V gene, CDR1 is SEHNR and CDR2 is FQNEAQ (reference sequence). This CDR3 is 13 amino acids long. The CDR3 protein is CASSFHPMGEQYF. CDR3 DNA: TGTGCCAGCAGCTTTCACCCAATGGGCGAGCAGTACTTC.

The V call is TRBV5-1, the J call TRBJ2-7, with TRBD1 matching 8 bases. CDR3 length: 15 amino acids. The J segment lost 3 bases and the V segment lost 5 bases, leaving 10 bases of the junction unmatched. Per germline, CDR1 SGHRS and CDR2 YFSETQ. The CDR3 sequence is CASRAVGTGVYEQYF. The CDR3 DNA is TGCGCCAGCAGAGCGGTGGGGACAGGCGTCTACGAGCAGTACTTC.

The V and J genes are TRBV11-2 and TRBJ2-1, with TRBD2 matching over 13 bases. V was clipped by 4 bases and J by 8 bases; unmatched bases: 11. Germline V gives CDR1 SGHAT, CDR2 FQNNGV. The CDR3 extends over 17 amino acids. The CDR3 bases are TGTGCCAGCAGCTCCGGACTAGCGGGAGATTATACCTATGAGCAGTTCTTC. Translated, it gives CASSSGLAGDYTYEQFF. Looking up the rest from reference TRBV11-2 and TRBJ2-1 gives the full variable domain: EAGVAQSPRYKIIEKRQSVAFWCNPISGHATLYWYQQILGQGPKLLIQFQNNGVVDDSQLPKDRFSAERLKGVDSTLKIQPAKLEDSAVYLCASSSGLAGDYTYEQFFGPGTRLTVL.

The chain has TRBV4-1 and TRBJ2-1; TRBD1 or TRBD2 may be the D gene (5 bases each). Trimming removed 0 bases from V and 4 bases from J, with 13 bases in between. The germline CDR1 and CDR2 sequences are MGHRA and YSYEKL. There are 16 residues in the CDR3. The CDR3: CASSQERGSPYNEQFF. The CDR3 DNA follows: TGCGCCAGCAGCCAAGAACGGGGCTCTCCTTACAATGAGCAGTTCTTC.

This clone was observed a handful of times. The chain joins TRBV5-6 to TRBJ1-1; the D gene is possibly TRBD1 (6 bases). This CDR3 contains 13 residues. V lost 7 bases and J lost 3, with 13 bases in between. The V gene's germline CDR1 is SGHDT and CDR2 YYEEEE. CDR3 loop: CASQTGAYTEAFF. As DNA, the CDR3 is TGTGCCAGCCAGACAGGCGCATACACTGAAGCTTTCTTT.